This note documents a single TCR beta chain sequence. Authors' methods: Amplification of reference gene primers provided the estimated nucleated cell counts. Here immunoSEQ multiplex PCR was the method, and the copy in TCRdb shows in-frame clones only, minus some. For V, J and clone size, that table is used; D and trimming come from the DNA. The data show about 270,000 clones, with about nine tenths seen just once and around 9.5% held by the top ten. The CDR3 has 18 amino acids. V dropped 1 base and J dropped 2; count of bases not matched to a gene: 12. CDR1 is SGHVS and CDR2 is FQNEAQ in the germline V gene. This sample is drawn from a study of blood T cell repertoires in COVID-19.

The chain employs TRBV7-8 and TRBJ2-7; 9 bases are a match to TRBD1. The source of this sequence is a man in his forties or fifties who had recovered from COVID-19. The sequencing input was peripheral blood. CDR3 DNA: TGTGCCAGCAGCTTAGTAGGAGTAACAGGGGGCGAAACCTACGAGCAGTACTTC. Protein sequence: CASSLVGVTGGETYEQYF.